This T cell receptor beta chain was captured in a study of blood T cell repertoires in COVID-19. On the study more broadly: Both acute and convalescent COVID-19 samples were obtained from the United States, Italy and Spain. Sources were T cells, B-cell-depleted T cells, or PBMCs; the material itself was cDNA or gDNA.

Original methodology: Reference gene primer amplification gave estimated nucleated cell counts. This table comes from immunoSEQ multiplex PCR, and its TCRdb copy is limited to in-frame clones, with some not included. V and J calls and clone size follow that table, whereas D and trimming were derived from the DNA. The sample includes some 140,000 clones, 84% of them seen just once. Germline CDR1 reads SEHNR; CDR2 reads FQNEAQ (reference sequence). With 2 bases clipped from V and 2 bases from J, the junction kept 12 bases outside the gene matches. This CDR3 is 17 amino acids long. Source material: peripheral blood. The chain joins TRBV7-9 to TRBJ2-7; 7 bases agree with TRBD1. The TCR was taken from a human donor in a cohort sampled during active COVID-19. The CDR3 loop is CASSLFAGTDKTYEQYF. The CDR3 bases are TGTGCCAGCAGCTTATTTGCTGGGACAGACAAGACCTACGAGCAGTACTTC.